These 18 T cell receptor beta chains were sequenced from one sample in a study of OX40 agonist ivuxolimab in advanced cancers. The repertoire was sequenced with immunoSEQ multiplex PCR; TCRdb's copy has only in-frame clones and lacks some. The data hold 70,000 or so clones, with 85% to 90% observed a single time. This specimen was CD4+ or CD8+ T cells sorted from blood, taken in a trial of the OX40 agonist ivuxolimab. All receptors come from an adult with an advanced solid tumor such as melanoma, head and neck, liver or kidney cancer.

The chain has TRBV27 and TRBJ2-3, with D unresolved. CDR1 MNHEY and CDR2 SMNVEV come from the germline V gene (reference sequence). This CDR3 is built from 12 residues. V lost 3 bases, J lost 5 bases, and 6 bases lay in between. The CDR3 bases are TGTGCCAGCAGTTTCCCAGGAGATACGCAGTATTTT. Protein sequence: CASSFPGDTQYF.

V usage is TRBV6-1 and J usage is TRBJ2-1, with D hard to call. This CDR3 spans 12 amino acids. Germline CDR1 is MNHNS and CDR2 is SASEGT. Deletions cut 5 bases from V and 7 bases from J, with 9 bases between. CDR3: CASSYNWNEQFF. CDR3 nucleotide sequence: TGTGCCAGCAGTTATAACTGGAATGAGCAGTTCTTC.

The chain combines TRBV15 with TRBJ2-5; 7 positions match TRBD2. With 5 bases clipped from V and 1 base from J, the junction kept 7 bases outside the gene matches. Germline-derived CDR1 and CDR2 are LNHNV and YYDKDF (reference sequence). The CDR3 is made up of 15 amino acids. CDR3 in DNA: TGTGCCACCAGCCTCTCGGGGACTACCCAAGAGACCCAGTACTTC. Its protein is CATSLSGTTQETQYF.

The CDR3 coding sequence is TGTGCCAGCAGCTTAGGCGGACAGGGCTCAGATACGCAGTATTTT. Protein product: CASSLGGQGSDTQYF. V usage is TRBV7-2 and J usage is TRBJ2-3, with 8 bases fitting TRBD1. CDR3 length: 15 residues. V dropped 1 base and J dropped 4; count of bases not matched to a gene: 4. Germline-derived CDR1 and CDR2 are SGHTA and FQGNSA.

The V gene is TRBV27, the J gene TRBJ2-2, with TRBD1 matching 9 bases. The length of the CDR3 is 15 residues. The J segment lost 2 bases and the V segment lost 7 bases, leaving 5 bases of the junction unmatched. CDR1 and CDR2 (germline): MNHEY, SMNVEV (reference sequence). The CDR3 protein is CASTYRGLNTGELFF. DNA of the CDR3: TGTGCCAGCACCTACAGGGGGCTCAACACCGGGGAGCTGTTTTTT.

The V and J genes are TRBV11-2 and TRBJ1-5; D is perhaps TRBD1 (6 bases). This CDR3 comprises 14 residues. V was shortened by 5 bases and J by 4 bases, with 12 bases between the two germline ends. The germline CDR1 and CDR2 sequences are SGHAT and FQNNGV. In DNA form, the CDR3 reads TGTGCCAGCAGCCCAGGGGCAGGTAATCAGCCCCAGCATTTT. Its protein is CASSPGAGNQPQHF.

This clone was detected only once. V is TRBV11-3 and J is TRBJ2-5; the D gene is possibly TRBD2 (6 bases). With the DNA end fitting TRBJ2-7 better, the J assignment may be wrong. Per germline, CDR1 SGHNT and CDR2 YENEEA. There are 13 residues in the CDR3. CDR3 region: CASSYRGGNEQYF. As DNA, the CDR3 is TGTGCCAGCAGCTACCGGGGAGGCAACGAGCAGTACTTC.

This chain joins TRBV6-5 and TRBJ2-7; D is unresolved. Trimming removed 2 bases from V and 0 bases from J, with 5 bases in between. Germline V lookup: CDR1 MNHEY, CDR2 SVGAGI. This CDR3 spans 13 amino acids. DNA for the CDR3: TGTGCCAGCAGTTACGGCAACTCCTACGAGCAGTACTTC. This gives the protein CASSYGNSYEQYF.

The chain combines TRBV9 with TRBJ2-3, with 10 positions matching TRBD2. The V segment lost 7 bases and the J segment 7 bases; nucleotides outside the gene matches: 15. CDR1 is SGDLS, CDR2 YYNGEE, per germline. The CDR3 has 16 residues. CDR3 DNA: TGTGCCAGCGCTATCCCTCGAGCGGGAGGGACGCATACGCAGTATTTT. Protein sequence: CASAIPRAGGTHTQYF. The variable domain in full, completed from reference TRBV9 and TRBJ2-3, reads DSGVTQTPKHLITATGQRVTLRCSPRSGDLSVYWYQQSLDQGLQFLIQYYNGEERAKGNILERFSAQQFPDLHSELNLSSLELGDSALYFCASAIPRAGGTHTQYFGPGTRLTVL.

The J gene is TRBJ1-6, the V gene TRBV7-9; perhaps TRBD1 as D (5 bases). This CDR3 spans 16 amino acids. The germline CDR1 and CDR2 sequences are SEHNR and FQNEAQ (reference sequence). V shed 6 bases and J shed 3 bases, with 15 bases lying between them. The CDR3 DNA sequence: TGTGCCAGCAGGGAAAGGACACCAGGCTATAATTCACCCCTCCACTTT. Residues: CASRERTPGYNSPLHF.

The chain employs TRBV30 and TRBJ1-1; tentatively, D is TRBD1 (6 bases). Germline lookup yields CDR1 GTSNPN and CDR2 SVGIG (reference sequence). Trimming left V 3 bases short and J 8 bases short, with 16 bases between. There are 13 residues in the CDR3. The CDR3: CAWSLTGKGEAFF. In DNA form, the CDR3 reads TGTGCCTGGAGCCTTACAGGGAAAGGGGAAGCTTTCTTT.

Concerning this clone itself: In the same sample, other DNA sequences code for this CDR3. V and J are TRBV6-1 and TRBJ2-7; TRBD2 aligns across 10 bases. Looked up from germline, CDR1 is MNHNS and CDR2 is SASEGT. The CDR3 is 15 residues long. V trimming: 4 bases; J trimming: 1 base; junction bases outside the gene matches: 4. The CDR3 DNA is TGTGCCAGCAGTGTCGCTAGCGGGAGATCCTACGAGCAGTACTTC. This translates into CASSVASGRSYEQYF.

The chain uses TRBV6-1 and TRBJ2-7; D may be TRBD1 (6 bases). Germline CDR1 MNHNS, CDR2 SASEGT. The CDR3 has 14 residues. Trimming took 8 bases from V and 5 from J, leaving 19 bases between them. The CDR3 DNA follows: TGTGCCAGCTCCGAGACAGGCTATGCGCACGAGCAGTACTTC. This codes for CASSETGYAHEQYF.

The chain employs TRBV30 and TRBJ1-1; no firm D call. V was pared by 2 bases and J by 8 bases, with 12 bases between. Per germline, CDR1 GTSNPN and CDR2 SVGIG (reference sequence). The CDR3 runs 12 residues. The CDR3 spells CAWSSSSPEAFF. CDR3 bases: TGTGCCTGGAGTTCTTCGTCGCCAGAAGCTTTCTTT.

The chain employs TRBV11-3 and TRBJ2-1; 10 bases align to TRBD1. This CDR3 is built from 15 residues. Trimming took 5 bases from V and 6 from J; bases not matched to a gene: 7. The V gene's germline CDR1 is SGHNT and CDR2 YENEEA. CDR3 DNA sequence: TGTGCCAGCAGCATGAGACAGGGGGCTAGCAATGAGCAGTTCTTC. This encodes CASSMRQGASNEQFF.

The rearrangement links TRBV30 to TRBJ1-3; no firm D call. Looked up from germline, CDR1 is GTSNPN and CDR2 is SVGIG (reference sequence). With 4 bases removed from V and 1 base from J, the gap between germline ends came to 8 bases. The CDR3 length is 13 residues. The CDR3 reads CAWNQQSGNTIYF. As DNA, the CDR3 is TGTGCCTGGAACCAGCAGTCTGGAAACACCATATATTTT.

The chain is built from TRBV5-1 and TRBJ1-4, with D unresolved. The germline V gene encodes CDR1 SGHRS and CDR2 YFSETQ. The CDR3 sequence is 15 residues long. The ends were cut back, 2 bases at V and 3 bases at J, with 11 bases in the middle. In DNA, the CDR3 is TGCGCCAGCAGCTTTGGGGTTTCCCCTAATGAAAAACTGTTTTTT. Its translation: CASSFGVSPNEKLFF.

The chain carries TRBV19 and TRBJ2-3; maybe TRBD1 (6 bases). CDR3 size: 18 residues. The V end was cut by 0 bases, the J end by 2 bases, with 18 bases between. The germline CDR1 and CDR2 sequences are LNHDA and SQIVND (reference sequence). For the CDR3, the DNA is TGTGCCAGTAGTATAGATCTAGGGGGAATGGGCACCACAGATACGCAGTATTTT. This sequence encodes CASSIDLGGMGTTDTQYF.